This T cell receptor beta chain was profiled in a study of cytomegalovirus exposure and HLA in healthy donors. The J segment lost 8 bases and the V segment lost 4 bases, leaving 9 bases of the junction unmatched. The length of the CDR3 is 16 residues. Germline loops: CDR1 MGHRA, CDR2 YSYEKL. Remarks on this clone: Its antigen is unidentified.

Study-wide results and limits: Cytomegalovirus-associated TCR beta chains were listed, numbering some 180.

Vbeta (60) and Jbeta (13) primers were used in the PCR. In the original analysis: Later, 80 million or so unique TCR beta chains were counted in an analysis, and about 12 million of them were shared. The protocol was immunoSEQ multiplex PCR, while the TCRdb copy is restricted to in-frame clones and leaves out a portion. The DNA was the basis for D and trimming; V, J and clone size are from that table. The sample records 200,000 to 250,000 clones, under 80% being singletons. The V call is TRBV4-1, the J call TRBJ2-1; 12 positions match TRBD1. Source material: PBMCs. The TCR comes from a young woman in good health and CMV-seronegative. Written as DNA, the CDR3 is TGCGCCAGCAGCCTCTCCGGGACAGGGGGCGGCGATGAGCAGTTCTTC. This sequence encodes CASSLSGTGGGDEQFF.